These 14 T cell receptor beta chains share one sample of origin, sequenced in a study of blood T cell repertoires in COVID-19. The protocol was immunoSEQ multiplex PCR, while the TCRdb copy is restricted to in-frame clones and leaves out a portion. The data hold roughly 200,000 clones, with 80% to 90% observed a single time. The specimen was PBMCs or T cells enriched from blood (not recorded which). The origin of the receptors is a woman between 40 and 50 years old with acute COVID-19.

Only a few counts were recorded for this clone. The CDR3 loop is CASSLPHRSSYNEQFF. DNA for the CDR3: TGTGCCAGCAGTTTACCCCACCGCAGCTCCTACAATGAGCAGTTCTTC. The rearrangement uses TRBV28 and TRBJ2-1; unclear D gene. V was pared by 2 bases and J by 0 bases, with 11 bases between. Looked up from germline, CDR1 is MDHEN and CDR2 is SYDVKM. This CDR3 has 16 residues.

This sequence joins TRBV2 and TRBJ1-5, with D perhaps TRBD1 (6 bases). Trimming took off 0 bases at V and 9 bases at J, with 24 bases between the two ends. CDR1 is SNHLY, CDR2 FYNNEI, per germline. The CDR3 runs to 18 residues. The chain's CDR3 is CASSEALGAEERIVPQHF. DNA of the CDR3: TGTGCCAGCAGTGAAGCCTTGGGGGCGGAGGAGAGAATTGTGCCCCAGCATTTT.

This chain joins TRBV28 and TRBJ2-7; 10 nucleotides agree with TRBD1. Germline CDR1 is MDHEN and CDR2 is SYDVKM. V lost 7 bases, J lost 7 bases, and 10 bases stayed unmatched. The CDR3 sequence is 14 residues long. The CDR3 region has the DNA TGTGCCAGCACTCTAGGGACAGGGGCTCGGGAGCAGTACTTC. Translating it yields CASTLGTGAREQYF.

In this sample, this clone turned up once. CDR3 sequence reads: CASSQASGRNNEQFF. The DNA for the CDR3 is TGCGCCAGCAGCCAGGCTAGCGGGAGAAACAATGAGCAGTTCTTC. The rearrangement uses TRBV5-1 and TRBJ2-1, with 10 bases aligning to TRBD2. The germline gives CDR1 SGHRS, CDR2 YFSETQ. The trim removed 4 bases at V and 5 bases at J, leaving 6 bases unmatched. The CDR3 consists of 15 residues.

In the case of this clone: Other DNA variants within this sample encode the same CDR3. The chain is built from TRBV24-1 and TRBJ1-2; D gene unclear. CDR3 length equals 11 residues. The ends were cut back, 5 bases at V and 4 bases at J, with 4 bases in the middle. Germline V CDR1 and CDR2: KGHDR, SFDVKD. This CDR3 reads CATSAGYGYTF. The CDR3 DNA reads as TGTGCCACCAGTGCAGGCTATGGCTACACCTTC.

V is TRBV6-2 or TRBV6-3 and J is TRBJ2-7, with 9 bases fitting TRBD1. Trimming at V came to 2 bases and at J to 2 bases, leaving 10 bases not matched to a gene. This CDR3 is built from 17 residues. CDR1 is MNHEY, CDR2 SVGEGT, per germline. CDR3: CASSYPTDRGLAYEQYF. CDR3 DNA: TGTGCCAGCAGTTACCCAACGGACAGGGGCTTAGCCTACGAGCAGTACTTC.

The V and J genes are TRBV28 and TRBJ2-2; a weak D match, TRBD2 (5 bases). Per the germline V gene, CDR1 is MDHEN and CDR2 is SYDVKM. V lost 3 bases and J 1 base, leaving 12 bases between the germline ends. The CDR3 covers 16 residues. The CDR3 sequence is CASSFASGLNTGELFF. The CDR3 coding sequence is TGTGCCAGCAGTTTCGCCAGCGGCCTGAACACCGGGGAGCTGTTTTTT.

J is TRBJ1-2 and V is TRBV11-2, with TRBD1 identical over 8 bases. The CDR3 contains 16 residues. The ends lost 1 base at V and 0 bases at J; junction bases unmatched: 4. Germline CDR1 is SGHAT and CDR2 is FQNNGV. The CDR3 region has the DNA TGTGCCAGCAGCTTAGGGACAGGGACCCCTAACTATGGCTACACCTTC. This translates into CASSLGTGTPNYGYTF. Full variable domain (rest looked up from reference TRBV11-2 and TRBJ1-2): EAGVAQSPRYKIIEKRQSVAFWCNPISGHATLYWYQQILGQGPKLLIQFQNNGVVDDSQLPKDRFSAERLKGVDSTLKIQPAKLEDSAVYLCASSLGTGTPNYGYTFGSGTRLTVV.

The chain is built from TRBV30 and TRBJ1-3; no clear D gene. CDR3 length: 13 amino acids. Germline assignment: CDR1 GTSNPN and CDR2 SVGIG (reference sequence). The V end was cut by 2 bases, the J end by 3 bases, with 8 bases between. CDR3 protein: CAWSQFYGNTIYF. Written as DNA, the CDR3 is TGTGCCTGGAGTCAATTCTATGGAAACACCATATATTTT.

The CDR3 DNA follows: TGTGCCAGCAGTTACGAGGGACATTACAATGAGCAGTTCTTC. Protein product: CASSYEGHYNEQFF. The gene calls are TRBV6-6 and TRBJ2-1; D might be TRBD1 (6 bases). From germline, CDR1 is MNHNY and CDR2 SVGAGI (reference sequence). V lost 2 bases and J lost 4, with 9 bases in between. This CDR3 has 14 amino acids.

V is TRBV24-1 and J is TRBJ2-7; 13 nucleotides agree with TRBD2. The CDR3 covers 17 residues. Germline-derived CDR1 and CDR2 are KGHDR and SFDVKD. V dropped 8 bases and J dropped 6; count of bases not matched to a gene: 15. CDR3: CATTLPYRTSGRCEQYF. The CDR3 DNA reads TGTGCCACCACCTTACCTTACCGGACTAGCGGGAGATGCGAGCAGTACTTC.

A word on this clone: One base away lies a much larger clone, so this may be a sequencing read error. V and J are TRBV28 and TRBJ2-3; 9 bases are a match to TRBD2. CDR1 is MDHEN, CDR2 SYDVKM, per germline. J gave up 1 base and V 5 bases, and 1 base lay outside the gene matches. The CDR3 sequence is 14 residues long. Written as DNA, the CDR3 is TGTGCCAGCAGTAGGACTAGCGGCACAGATACGCAGTATTTT. Translation gives CASSRTSGTDTQYF.

CDR3: CASSIGTTGGLEAFF. DNA for the CDR3: TGTGCCAGTAGTATAGGGACCACAGGGGGCCTTGAAGCTTTCTTT. The J gene is TRBJ1-1, the V gene TRBV19, with 9 bases that match TRBD1. The germline V gene encodes CDR1 LNHDA and CDR2 SQIVND (reference sequence). The V and J ends lost 1 base and 7 bases, in that order; junction bases with no gene match: 7. This CDR3 is 15 amino acids long.

This chain joins TRBV7-6 and TRBJ1-4; possibly TRBD1 for D (6 bases). The CDR3 is 16 amino acids. Deletions cut 5 bases from V and 5 bases from J, with 18 bases between. CDR1 SGHVS and CDR2 FNYEAQ come from the germline V gene. CDR3 in amino acids: CASSASHGTSNEKLFF. Here the CDR3 DNA reads TGTGCCAGCAGCGCCTCCCACGGGACAAGCAATGAAAAACTGTTTTTT.